These T cell receptor beta chains were read from a single sample in a study of blood T cell repertoires in COVID-19. Assay: immunoSEQ multiplex PCR; the TCRdb copy retains only in-frame clones and omits some. The data contain around 80,000 clones, over 60% of them singletons. Input material: peripheral blood. All receptors derive from a woman of 80 years or more with active or convalescent COVID-19. The CDR3 runs from the conserved cysteine through the conserved F or W. A D gene is named only where the DNA matches it firmly. Clone size is not always given. Where it is, it says once, few, many or a class for expanded clones.

J gene	D gene	V gene	clone size	CDR3 DNA	CDR3 protein
TRBJ1-4	NA	TRBV6-1	NA	TGTGCCAGCAGTGAACTGCTGGGTAGCGAAAAACTGTTTTTT	CASSELLGSEKLFF
TRBJ2-6	TRBD1	TRBV11-2	NA	TGTGCCAGCAGCTCTCCCGGGACAGGGGTCGGGGCCAACGTCCTGACTTTC	CASSSPGTGVGANVLTF
TRBJ1-4	NA	TRBV2	NA	TGTGCCAGCAAGCGGGAGAGTGAAAAACTGTTTTTT	CASKRESEKLFF
TRBJ2-2	NA	TRBV5-1	NA	TGCGCCAGCAACCCGGGACTCCTCACCGGGGAGCTGTTTTTT	CASNPGLLTGELFF
TRBJ2-5	NA	TRBV5-1	NA	TGCGCCAGCAGCGCCCCTAGTGGGGGGGCCCGCCTCGACCCCTACCAAGAGACCCAGTACTTC	CASSAPSGGARLDPYQETQYF
TRBJ1-2	NA	TRBV7-2	NA	TGTGCCAGCAGTTCACCGAGCGGGGATGGCTACACCTTC	CASSSPSGDGYTF
TRBJ2-3	TRBD2	TRBV9	NA	TGTGCCAGCAGCGCTAGAGGGACTAGCGGGGGAACAGATACGCAGTATTTT	CASSARGTSGGTDTQYF
TRBJ1-3	NA	TRBV29-1	NA	TGCAGCGCCGCGGTTCTCGAGGGAGGAACCATATATTTT	CSAAVLEGGTIYF
TRBJ2-3	TRBD2	TRBV3-1/TRBV3-2	few	TGTGCCACCCCCTTGGCTAGCGGGACCACAGATACGCAGTATTTT	CATPLASGTTDTQYF
TRBJ1-6	NA	TRBV18	NA	TGTGCCAGCTCACCTCGGACAGATTCACCCCTCCACTTT	CASSPRTDSPLHF
TRBJ2-3	NA	TRBV27	NA	TGTGCCAACAGACGGGGGAATACGCAGTATTTT	CANRRGNTQYF
TRBJ2-1	NA	TRBV19	NA	TGTGCCAGTAGTCCCCCATACAATGAGCAGTTCTTC	CASSPPYNEQFF
TRBJ1-4	NA	TRBV3-1/TRBV3-2	NA	TGTGCCAGCAGCCAGTTTCTATTTGCAACTAATGAAAAACTGTTTTTT	CASSQFLFATNEKLFF
TRBJ2-6	TRBD2	TRBV29-1	NA	TGCAGCGTTGTAAGCGGGGGCACTGGGGCCAACGTCCTGACTTTC	CSVVSGGTGANVLTF
TRBJ2-3	TRBD1	TRBV2	NA	TGTGCCAGCAACCGACAGGGGCCCACAGATACGCAGTATTTT	CASNRQGPTDTQYF
TRBJ2-2	NA	TRBV11-2	few	TGTGCCAGCAGCTTGGAGCTCGGGGAGCTGTTTTTT	CASSLELGELFF
TRBJ2-7	NA	TRBV21-1	NA	TGTGCCAGCAGCGCGGGGACGGCGTCCTACGAGCAGTACTTC	CASSAGTASYEQYF
TRBJ2-2	NA	TRBV27	NA	TGTGCCAGCAGTCGGGGGGCCCGAGACACCGGGGAGCTGTTTTTT	CASSRGARDTGELFF
TRBJ1-1	NA	TRBV9	few	TGTGCCAGCAGCGTAGCAGGGCAGAACACTGAAGCTTTCTTT	CASSVAGQNTEAFF
TRBJ2-3	TRBD1	TRBV11-2	few	TGTGCCAGCAGCTTGATGGGGACAGGGGGCACAGATACGCAGTATTTT	CASSLMGTGGTDTQYF
TRBJ2-5	TRBD1	TRBV5-1	NA	TGCGCCAGCAGCTTAGACAGGGCCCAAGAGACCCAGTACTTC	CASSLDRAQETQYF
TRBJ1-3	NA	TRBV2	NA	TGTGCCAGCAGTGAGGGCACCGTGGGAAACACCATATATTTT	CASSEGTVGNTIYF
TRBJ2-7	NA	TRBV7-9	NA	TGTGCCAGCAGCTCCCCGGGGGAGGTGTCCTACGAGCAGTACTTC	CASSSPGEVSYEQYF
TRBJ2-2	NA	TRBV2	NA	TGTGCCAGCAGTGTAGGAGTTTCTGGGACCGGGGAGCTGTTTTTT	CASSVGVSGTGELFF
TRBJ2-7	NA	TRBV21-1	NA	TGTGCCAGCAGCACCGGACAGGGGGTACCCTACGAGCAGTACTTC	CASSTGQGVPYEQYF
TRBJ2-1	TRBD1	TRBV12-3/TRBV12-4	NA	TGTGCCAGCAGTTTGCGGAGACAGGGCGAGCAGTTCTTC	CASSLRRQGEQFF
TRBJ1-2	NA	TRBV10-3	once	TGTGCCATCAGTGATCAGGGCTTTGGCTACACCTTC	CAISDQGFGYTF
TRBJ2-3	NA	TRBV6-5	NA	TGTGCCAGCAGGCAGCGCATTGGTACGCAGTATTTT	CASRQRIGTQYF
TRBJ2-7	TRBD1	TRBV6-4	NA	TGTGCCAGCAGTGACTCGTTAATCAGGACAGGGGGTAGCGAGCAGTACTTC	CASSDSLIRTGGSEQYF
TRBJ1-1	TRBD1	TRBV19	NA	TGTGCCAGTATGGGGACAGGGCGAACTGAAGCTTTCTTT	CASMGTGRTEAFF
TRBJ2-7	TRBD1	TRBV30	NA	TGTGCCTGGAGTGTTTCCGGACAGGGGGCCCACGAGCAGTACTTC	CAWSVSGQGAHEQYF
TRBJ2-7	TRBD1	TRBV24-1	once	TGTGCCACCAGTGATTTGGGGGAACAGGGGGCCTACGAGCAGTACTTC	CATSDLGEQGAYEQYF
TRBJ1-4	TRBD1	TRBV6-5	NA	TGTGCCAGCAGTTACTCGGGACAGGGAGATGAAAAACTGTTTTTT	CASSYSGQGDEKLFF
TRBJ1-5	NA	TRBV7-9	NA	TGTGCCAGCAGTTTATCAGGGGCTTCCACTAGCAATCAGCCCCAGCATTTT	CASSLSGASTSNQPQHF
TRBJ2-1	NA	TRBV13	NA	TGTGCCAGCAGCGATGGACACCTCAATGAGCAGTTCTTC	CASSDGHLNEQFF
TRBJ1-1	NA	TRBV10-3	NA	TGTGCCATATCGGACAGTGTGAACACTGAAGCTTTCTTT	CAISDSVNTEAFF
TRBJ1-4	TRBD1	TRBV6-5	NA	TGTGCCAGCAGTTACTCGCAGGGGGCGGCTAATGAAAAACTGTTTTTT	CASSYSQGAANEKLFF
TRBJ1-2	NA	TRBV7-9	NA	TGTGCCAGCAGCTTAGGGGACACTGGCTACACCTTC	CASSLGDTGYTF
TRBJ1-4	TRBD1	TRBV29-1	NA	TGCAGCGTGGATACAGGGGCAGGCGAAAAACTGTTTTTT	CSVDTGAGEKLFF
TRBJ1-4	TRBD1	TRBV2	few	TGTGCCAGCAGTGAAGCACAGGGGGTAAAACTGTTTTTT	CASSEAQGVKLFF
TRBJ1-1	TRBD1	TRBV5-4	NA	TGTGCCAGCAGCTTGTTGCAGGGGGGATACACTGAAGCTTTCTTT	CASSLLQGGYTEAFF
TRBJ2-5	NA	TRBV5-1	NA	TGCGCCAGCAGCTACCGAGGGGGCCAAGAGACCCAGTACTTC	CASSYRGGQETQYF
TRBJ2-4	TRBD1	TRBV20-1	NA	TGCAGTGCTAGTCTGGCTGGTGATGGCAGGGGGAACATTCAGTACTTC	CSASLAGDGRGNIQYF
TRBJ2-2	TRBD1	TRBV19	many	TGTGCCAGTAGTACCCGGGTAAGGGGGCGAGTCACCGGGGAGCTGTTTTTT	CASSTRVRGRVTGELFF
TRBJ2-7	TRBD1	TRBV2	NA	TGTGCCAGCCAACCGACAGGGATCCACGAGCAGTACTTC	CASQPTGIHEQYF
TRBJ2-3	TRBD2	TRBV7-8	NA	TGTGCCAGCAGCTTAGGGGGTAGCGGGGGCAGCACAGATACGCAGTATTTT	CASSLGGSGGSTDTQYF
TRBJ1-4	NA	TRBV15	NA	TGTGCCACCAGCAGAGCATTAACTCGAGGGAGGGGTAGTGAAAAACTGTTTTTT	CATSRALTRGRGSEKLFF
TRBJ2-7	TRBD1	TRBV2	NA	TGTGCCAGCAGTGCCCTTCGGACAGGGGAGGGCGAGCAGTACTTC	CASSALRTGEGEQYF
TRBJ1-1	NA	TRBV6-5	NA	TGTGCCAGCAGCCCATACAGGGAGAACACTGAAGCTTTCTTT	CASSPYRENTEAFF
TRBJ1-1	TRBD1	TRBV6-1	NA	TGTGCCAGCAGAGATTGGACAGGGGGGACTGAAGCTTTCTTT	CASRDWTGGTEAFF
TRBJ2-1	TRBD1	TRBV2	NA	TGTGCCAGCAGGAAACAGGGGGCAGGATACAATGAGCAGTTCTTC	CASRKQGAGYNEQFF
TRBJ1-1	TRBD1	TRBV3-1/TRBV3-2	NA	TGTGCCAGCAGCCAGACAGGGGGTTGGGAAGCTTTCTTT	CASSQTGGWEAFF
TRBJ1-6	TRBD1	TRBV5-8	NA	TGTGCCAGCAGCTTTTCTAGGGGGCGGAATTCACCCCTCCACTTT	CASSFSRGRNSPLHF
TRBJ2-3	TRBD2	TRBV18	NA	TGTGCCAGCTCCCCCCAAGCGGGGATCACAGATACGCAGTATTTT	CASSPQAGITDTQYF
TRBJ1-6	TRBD1	TRBV3-1/TRBV3-2	NA	TGTGCCAGCAGCCCTGCCTGGGACAGGGAAGGTTCACCCCTCCACTTT	CASSPAWDREGSPLHF
TRBJ2-5	NA	TRBV19	NA	TGTGCCAGTAGTATCTCGGGCCGGGGAGCAGAGACCCAGTACTTC	CASSISGRGAETQYF
TRBJ1-5	NA	TRBV3-1/TRBV3-2	NA	TGTGCCAGCAGCCCAAGAGATGCCGGGGTGAGGCAGCCCCAGCATTTT	CASSPRDAGVRQPQHF